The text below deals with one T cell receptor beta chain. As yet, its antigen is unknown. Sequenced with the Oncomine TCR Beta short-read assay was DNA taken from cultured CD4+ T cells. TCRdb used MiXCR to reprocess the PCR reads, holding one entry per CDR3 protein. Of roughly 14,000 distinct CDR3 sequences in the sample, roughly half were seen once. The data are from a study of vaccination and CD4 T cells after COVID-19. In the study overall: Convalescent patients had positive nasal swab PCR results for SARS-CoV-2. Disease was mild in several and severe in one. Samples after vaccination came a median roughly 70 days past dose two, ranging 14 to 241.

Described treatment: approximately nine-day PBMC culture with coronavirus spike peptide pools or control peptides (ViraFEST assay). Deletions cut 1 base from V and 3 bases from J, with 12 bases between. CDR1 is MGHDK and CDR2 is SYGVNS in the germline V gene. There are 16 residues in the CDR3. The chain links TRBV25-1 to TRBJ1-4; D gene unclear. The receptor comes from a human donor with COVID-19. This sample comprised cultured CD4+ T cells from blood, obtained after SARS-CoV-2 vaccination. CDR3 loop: CASSELGDPPNEKLFF. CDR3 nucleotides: TGTGCCAGCAGTGAATTAGGAGACCCACCTAATGAAAAACTGTTTTTT.